The rows below give T cell receptor beta chains drawn from one sample of a study of early T cells in non-severe SARS-CoV-2 infection. TCRdb recomputed calls from the 5' RACE reads with MiXCR, one row per CDR3 protein. The data show about 50,000 distinct CDR3 sequences, almost 5.5% seen once. Here the sequenced sample was whole blood, taken at baseline. These receptors were collected from an adult who was a healthcare worker with PCR-confirmed SARS-CoV-2 infection or an uninfected control (not recorded which). Both conserved end residues are part of each CDR3. D genes are given only for firm matches. Only some rows state a clone size, as once, few, many or a class for expanded clones.

abundance	v_gene	d_gene	j_gene	CDR3nt	CDR3aa
many	TRBV24-1	.	TRBJ2-3	TGTGCCACCAGTGATCCTCCGGGATCATCCACAGATACGCAGTATTTT	CATSDPPGSSTDTQYF
.	TRBV28	.	TRBJ2-1	TGTGCCAGCAGTTTAATTCTTAATGAGCAGTTCTTC	CASSLILNEQFF
many	TRBV5-1	TRBD2	TRBJ2-2	TGCGCCAGCAGCCCCCGGGCGGGAGATACCGGGGAGCTGTTTTTT	CASSPRAGDTGELFF
.	TRBV27	TRBD2	TRBJ2-7	TGTGCCAGCAGTTTATTAGGTTCCGGACTAGCGGCGAACGACGAGCAGTACTTC	CASSLLGSGLAANDEQYF
few	TRBV4-1	.	TRBJ2-7	TGCGCCAGCAGCCAGATCCTAGGGACAAGCCTCGGGCAGTACTTC	CASSQILGTSLGQYF
.	TRBV5-1	TRBD1	TRBJ2-2	TGCGCCAGCAGCTGGACCCCGGGACAGGGGGTATGGTCGGCTCTTAACACCGGGGAGCTGTTTTTT	CASSWTPGQGVWSALNTGELFF
few	TRBV7-3	TRBD2	TRBJ2-3	TGTGCCAGCAGCTTCGGGACTAGCGCAGATACGCAGTATTTT	CASSFGTSADTQYF
many	TRBV18	TRBD2	TRBJ2-1	TGTGCCAGCTCACCACCGGGCGGGGGGAGCTCCTACAATGAGCAGTTCTTC	CASSPPGGGSSYNEQFF
many	TRBV13	.	TRBJ2-5	TGTGCCAGCAGCTTATCCGGGTCAGGGAGTTATGAGACCCAGTACTTC	CASSLSGSGSYETQYF
many	TRBV28	.	TRBJ1-5	TGTGCCAGCAGTTTTACAGGGACCTATCAGCCCCAGCATTTT	CASSFTGTYQPQHF
many	TRBV9	.	TRBJ2-2	TGTGCCAGCAGCGCCTACACCGGGGAGCTGTTTTTT	CASSAYTGELFF
few	TRBV20-1	TRBD1	TRBJ2-7	TGCAGTGCTAGAGAGGCGACAGGGGACTGGAACGAGCAGTACTTC	CSAREATGDWNEQYF
many	TRBV20-1	TRBD2	TRBJ2-5	TGCAGTGCTAGCGGGAGGAGAGAGACCCAGTACTTC	CSASGRRETQYF
.	TRBV20-1	.	TRBJ2-7	TGCAGTGCTAGCCACGGACAGACCTACGAGCAGTACTTC	CSASHGQTYEQYF
many	TRBV5-1	.	TRBJ2-2	TGCGCCAGCAGCTTGTTGGAGGAAGGAACCGGGGAGCTGTTTTTT	CASSLLEEGTGELFF
.	TRBV4-1	TRBD2	TRBJ2-1	TGCGCCAGCAGCCAAGACCCTAGCGGAGGGGTATACAATGAGCAGTTCTTC	CASSQDPSGGVYNEQFF
few	TRBV5-8	.	TRBJ1-2	TGTGCCAGCAGCTTGGGGTCGGTCCTCTATGGCTACACCTTC	CASSLGSVLYGYTF
many	TRBV29-1	TRBD1	TRBJ2-1	TGCAGCGTCCCCAAACAGGGGGCCTCCTACAATGAGCAGTTCTTC	CSVPKQGASYNEQFF
many	TRBV19	.	TRBJ2-7	TGTGCCAGTAGTAGAGGGAGCTACGAGCAGTACTTC	CASSRGSYEQYF
many	TRBV4-1	.	TRBJ2-7	TGCGCCAGCAGCCAAGAGACAGGTCACGAGCAGTACTTC	CASSQETGHEQYF
many	TRBV20-1	TRBD2	TRBJ2-3	TGCAGTGCTAGAGTTGAAATAGCGGGAAGTTGGCTAAGCACAGATACGCAGTATTTT	CSARVEIAGSWLSTDTQYF
many	TRBV15	.	TRBJ2-7	TGTGCCACCAGCAGAGTTATTTCAGAGGGCGCCGAGCAGTACTTC	CATSRVISEGAEQYF
many	TRBV29-1	.	TRBJ2-3	TGCAGCGTTGACAGATTCACAGATACGCAGTATTTT	CSVDRFTDTQYF
many	TRBV11-1	.	TRBJ1-1	TGTGCCAGCAGCCCAGGGATGACGAACACTGAAGCTTTCTTT	CASSPGMTNTEAFF
many	TRBV15	.	TRBJ2-1	TGTGCCACCTCGGGACTCCTAAGCTCCTACAATGAGCAGTTCTTC	CATSGLLSSYNEQFF
many	TRBV9	.	TRBJ2-7	TGTGCCACCTCGGGGCTAAAATCTAGCTACGAGCAGTACTTC	CATSGLKSSYEQYF
.	TRBV12-3/TRBV12-4	TRBD1	TRBJ1-4	TGTGCCAGCAGTCCTCGACAGGGCGGCAATGAAAAACTGTTTTTT	CASSPRQGGNEKLFF
many	TRBV7-9	.	TRBJ2-1	TGTGCCAGCAAACAAGGGGTTAACAATGAGCAGTTCTTC	CASKQGVNNEQFF
many	TRBV7-9	.	TRBJ2-1	TGTGCCAGCAGCTTCACTAGCCCCCACAATGAGCAGTTCTTC	CASSFTSPHNEQFF
.	TRBV21-1	.	TRBJ2-2	TGTGCCAGCAGCCAAGGTTCGGGGGTCCCCGGGGAGCTGTTTTTT	CASSQGSGVPGELFF
medium-sized	TRBV20-1	.	TRBJ2-3	TGCAGTGCTCCGACTAGGGGGCAAACAGATACGCAGTATTTT	CSAPTRGQTDTQYF
many	TRBV29-1	.	TRBJ1-2	TGCAGCGCTAGGGGGGGAGACTATGGCTACACCTTC	CSARGGDYGYTF
few	TRBV3-1	.	TRBJ1-3	TGTGCCAGCAGCCAAGGCGGGACCGGAAACACCATATATTTT	CASSQGGTGNTIYF
many	TRBV7-6	.	TRBJ1-3	TGTGCCAGCAGCTTGGGGTTCAGGGACGCCGGAAACACCATATATTTT	CASSLGFRDAGNTIYF
few	TRBV20-1	.	TRBJ2-1	TGCAGTGCTAGAGGGGTATACAATGAGCAGTTCTTC	CSARGVYNEQFF
many	TRBV6-6	.	TRBJ2-7	TGTGCCAGCAGTAACTTCCGGGACGGCTCCTACGAGCAGTACTTC	CASSNFRDGSYEQYF
many	TRBV10-3	TRBD2	TRBJ2-1	TGTGCCATCAGTGGACTAGCGGCCAGCAATGAGCAGTTCTTC	CAISGLAASNEQFF
few	TRBV7-6	TRBD1	TRBJ1-1	TGTGCCAGCAGCTTAGAAAGGGGGCTGGATGAAGCTTTCTTT	CASSLERGLDEAFF
.	TRBV20-1	TRBD2	TRBJ2-1	TGCAGTGCTAGAGATAGGTGGCTAGCGGGAAAAAGCTCCTACAATGAGCAGTTCTTC	CSARDRWLAGKSSYNEQFF
.	TRBV27	TRBD1	TRBJ2-3	TGTGCCAGCAGGGGGACAGACACAGATACGCAGTATTTT	CASRGTDTDTQYF
many	TRBV7-9	TRBD1	TRBJ1-1	TGTGCCAGCAGCTTACTCGAGGGGGCACGGATGAACACTGAAGCTTTCTTT	CASSLLEGARMNTEAFF
.	TRBV20-1	.	TRBJ2-7	TGCAGTGCTAGAGGACCGGCAGAGTACGAGCAGTACTTC	CSARGPAEYEQYF
many	TRBV6-5	.	TRBJ1-4	TGTGCCAGCAGTTACTCGAACCCGGGAGGGGCAACTAATGAAAAACTGTTTTTT	CASSYSNPGGATNEKLFF
many	TRBV2	.	TRBJ1-1	TGTGCCATTTCTGGGGAGGAGGACACTGAAGCTTTCTTT	CAISGEEDTEAFF
.	TRBV7-3	.	TRBJ1-2	TGTGCCAGCAGCTTAAATCCAGGCCCCTATGGCTACACCTTC	CASSLNPGPYGYTF
many	TRBV10-2	.	TRBJ1-5	TGCGCCATCGCCCGGGACCTCAATCAGCCCCAGCATTTT	CAIARDLNQPQHF
.	TRBV12-3/TRBV12-4	TRBD1	TRBJ2-2	TGTGCCAGCAGTTTAGATGGCAGGGGGCGTGCCGGGGAGCTGTTTTTT	CASSLDGRGRAGELFF
.	TRBV5-6	.	TRBJ2-1	TGTGCCAGCAGCAGACAGTCGTCGGACTACAATGAGCAGTTCTTC	CASSRQSSDYNEQFF
.	TRBV11-2	.	TRBJ1-1	TGTGCCAGCAGCTCGACGTGGGGGTCTGGGACTGAAGCTTTCTTT	CASSSTWGSGTEAFF
many	TRBV10-3	TRBD1	TRBJ2-5	TGTGCCATCAGCGAACGACAGGGAGAGACCCAGTACTTC	CAISERQGETQYF
many	TRBV15	.	TRBJ1-1	TGTGCCACCAGCAGTACAGGAGAAGCTTTCTTT	CATSSTGEAFF
few	TRBV27	TRBD2	TRBJ2-1	TGTGCCAGCAGTTTCCCTAGCGGGAGGTCGGTTTACAATGAGCAGTTCTTC	CASSFPSGRSVYNEQFF
many	TRBV4-1	.	TRBJ1-1	TGCGCCAGCAGCACTCTCACGAACACTGAAGCTTTCTTT	CASSTLTNTEAFF
few	TRBV5-1	TRBD1	TRBJ1-1	TGCGCCAGCAGCACCCGAGGGACAGCAAACACTGAAGCTTTCTTT	CASSTRGTANTEAFF
many	TRBV7-2	.	TRBJ1-2	TGTGCCAGCAGCTTATCCAGAGACCTCTATGGCTACACCTTC	CASSLSRDLYGYTF